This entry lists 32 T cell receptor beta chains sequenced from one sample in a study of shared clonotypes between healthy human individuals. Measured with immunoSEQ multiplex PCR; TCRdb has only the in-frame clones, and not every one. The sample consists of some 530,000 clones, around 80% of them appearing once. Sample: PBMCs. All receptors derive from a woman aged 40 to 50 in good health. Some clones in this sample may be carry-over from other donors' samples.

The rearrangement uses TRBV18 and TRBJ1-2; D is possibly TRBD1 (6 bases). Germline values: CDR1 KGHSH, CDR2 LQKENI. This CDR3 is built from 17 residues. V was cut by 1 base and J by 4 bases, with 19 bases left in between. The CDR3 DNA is TGTGCCAGCTCACCACAGGGCAGCCGGGCAGGGGCCTATGGCTACACCTTC. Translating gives CASSPQGSRAGAYGYTF.

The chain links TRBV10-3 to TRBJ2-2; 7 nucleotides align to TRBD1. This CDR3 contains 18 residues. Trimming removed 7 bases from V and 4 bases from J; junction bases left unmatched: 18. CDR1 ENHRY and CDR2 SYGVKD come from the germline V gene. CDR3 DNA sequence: TGTGCCATCAAAGCCGAATACAATGAAAAGGGGGCCACCGGGGAGCTGTTTTTT. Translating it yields CAIKAEYNEKGATGELFF.

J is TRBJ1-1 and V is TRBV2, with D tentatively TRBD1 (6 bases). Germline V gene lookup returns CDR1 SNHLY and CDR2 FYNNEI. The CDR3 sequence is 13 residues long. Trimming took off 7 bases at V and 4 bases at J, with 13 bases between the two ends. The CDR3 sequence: CASTREGGTEAFF. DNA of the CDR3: TGTGCCAGCACGAGGGAGGGGGGCACTGAAGCTTTCTTT.

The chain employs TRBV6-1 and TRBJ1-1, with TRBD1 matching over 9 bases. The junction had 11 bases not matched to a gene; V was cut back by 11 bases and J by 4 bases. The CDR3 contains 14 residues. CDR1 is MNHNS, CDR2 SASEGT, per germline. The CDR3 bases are TGTGCCGGGAAACGGGACAGGGCCGTCACTGAAGCTTTCTTT. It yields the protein CAGKRDRAVTEAFF.

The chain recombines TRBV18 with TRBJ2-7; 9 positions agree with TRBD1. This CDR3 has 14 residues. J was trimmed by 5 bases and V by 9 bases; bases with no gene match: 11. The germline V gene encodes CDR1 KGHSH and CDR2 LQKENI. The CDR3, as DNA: TGTGCCAGTACTACAGGGGGCGGTTACGACGAGCAGTACTTC. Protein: CASTTGGGYDEQYF.

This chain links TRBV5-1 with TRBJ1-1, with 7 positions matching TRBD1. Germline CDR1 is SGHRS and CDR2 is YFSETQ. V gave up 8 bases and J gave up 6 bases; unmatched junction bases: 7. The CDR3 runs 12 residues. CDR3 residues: CASSTGVAEAFF. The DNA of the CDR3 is TGCGCCAGTTCCACAGGGGTAGCTGAAGCTTTCTTT. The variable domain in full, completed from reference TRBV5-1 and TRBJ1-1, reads KAGVTQTPRYLIKTRGQQVTLSCSPISGHRSVSWYQQTPGQGLQFLFEYFSETQRNKGNFPGRFSGRQFSNSRSEMNVSTLELGDSALYLCASSTGVAEAFFGQGTRLTVV.

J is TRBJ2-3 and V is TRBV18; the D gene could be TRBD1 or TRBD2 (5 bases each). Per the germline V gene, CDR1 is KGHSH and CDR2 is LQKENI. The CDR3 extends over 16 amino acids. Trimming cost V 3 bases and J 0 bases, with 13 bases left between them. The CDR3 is CASSPQGVTSTDTQYF. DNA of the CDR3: TGTGCCAGCTCACCGCAGGGAGTTACGAGCACAGATACGCAGTATTTT.

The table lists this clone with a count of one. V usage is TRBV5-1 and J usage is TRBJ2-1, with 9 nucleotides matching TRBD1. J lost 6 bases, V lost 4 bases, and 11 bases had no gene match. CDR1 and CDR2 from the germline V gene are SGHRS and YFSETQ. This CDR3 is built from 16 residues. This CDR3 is CASSPVPGQGPNEQFF. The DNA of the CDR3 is TGCGCCAGCAGCCCCGTCCCGGGACAGGGACCCAATGAGCAGTTCTTC.

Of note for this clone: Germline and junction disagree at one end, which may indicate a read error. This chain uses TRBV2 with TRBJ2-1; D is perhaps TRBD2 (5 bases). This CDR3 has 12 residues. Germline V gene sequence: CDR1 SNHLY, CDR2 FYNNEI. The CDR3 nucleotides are TGTGCCAGCAGGGAGGCGGGTTTCGTCCTGGTCTTC. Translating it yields CASREAGFVLVF.

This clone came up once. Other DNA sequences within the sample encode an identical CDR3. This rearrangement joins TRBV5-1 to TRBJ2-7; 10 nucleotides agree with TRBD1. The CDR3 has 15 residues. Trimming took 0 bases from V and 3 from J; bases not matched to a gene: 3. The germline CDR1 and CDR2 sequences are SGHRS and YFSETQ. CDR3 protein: CASSLAGTGVYEQYF. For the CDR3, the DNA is TGCGCCAGCAGCTTGGCCGGGACAGGGGTCTACGAGCAGTACTTC.

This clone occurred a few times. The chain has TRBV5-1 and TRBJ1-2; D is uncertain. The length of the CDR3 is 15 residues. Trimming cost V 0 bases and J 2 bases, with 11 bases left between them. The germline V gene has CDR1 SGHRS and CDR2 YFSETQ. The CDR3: CASSLVGGPNYGYTF. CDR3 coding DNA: TGCGCCAGCAGCTTGGTTGGAGGGCCGAACTATGGCTACACCTTC.

The CDR3, as DNA: TGTGCCAGCGGAAGCTCCTACGAGCAGTACTTC. Translated, it gives CASGSSYEQYF. V usage is TRBV7-6 and J usage is TRBJ2-7; D not resolved. Trimming left V 8 bases short and J 0 bases short, with 5 bases between. This CDR3 has 11 amino acids. Germline V gives CDR1 SGHVS, CDR2 FNYEAQ.

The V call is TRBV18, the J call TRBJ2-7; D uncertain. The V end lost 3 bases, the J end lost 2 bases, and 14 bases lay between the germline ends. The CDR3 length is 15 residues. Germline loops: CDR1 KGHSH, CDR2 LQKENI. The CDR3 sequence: CASSPPTLPAYEQYF. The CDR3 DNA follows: TGTGCCAGCTCACCCCCGACCCTCCCGGCCTACGAGCAGTACTTC.

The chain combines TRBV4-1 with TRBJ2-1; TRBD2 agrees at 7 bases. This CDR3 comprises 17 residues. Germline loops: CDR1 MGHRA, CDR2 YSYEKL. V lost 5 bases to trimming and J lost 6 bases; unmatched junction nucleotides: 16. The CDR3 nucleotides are TGCGCCAGCAGCTATCAAAAGGAGAGGGAGGGGTTCAATGAGCAGTTCTTC. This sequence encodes CASSYQKEREGFNEQFF.

The CDR3 DNA is TGCAGTGCTAGAGACCCCCACGAGCAGTACTTC. It yields the protein CSARDPHEQYF. This rearrangement joins TRBV20-1 to TRBJ2-7; D not resolved. The V end was cut by 0 bases, the J end by 5 bases, with 5 bases between. CDR3 length equals 11 residues. Germline-derived CDR1 and CDR2 are DFQATT and SNEGSKA (reference sequence).

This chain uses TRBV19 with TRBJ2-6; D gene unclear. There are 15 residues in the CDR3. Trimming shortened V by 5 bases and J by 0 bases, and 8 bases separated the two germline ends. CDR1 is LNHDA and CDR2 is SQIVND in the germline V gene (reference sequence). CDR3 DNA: TGTGCCAGTAGTCCAGGCACCTCTGGGGCCAACGTCCTGACTTTC. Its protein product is CASSPGTSGANVLTF.

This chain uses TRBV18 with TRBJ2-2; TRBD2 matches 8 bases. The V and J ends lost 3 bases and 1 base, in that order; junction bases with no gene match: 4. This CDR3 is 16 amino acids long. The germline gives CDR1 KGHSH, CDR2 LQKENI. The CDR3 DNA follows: TGTGCCAGCTCACCGTCCAGCGGGAGGAACACCGGGGAGCTGTTTTTT. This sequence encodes CASSPSSGRNTGELFF.

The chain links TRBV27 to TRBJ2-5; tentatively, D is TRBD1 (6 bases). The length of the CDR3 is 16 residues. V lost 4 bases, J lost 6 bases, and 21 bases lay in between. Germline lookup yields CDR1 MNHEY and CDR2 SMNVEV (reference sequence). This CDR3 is CASSSPSTTGLKTQYF. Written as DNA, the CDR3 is TGTGCCAGCAGTTCCCCTTCAACGACAGGTTTGAAGACCCAGTACTTC.

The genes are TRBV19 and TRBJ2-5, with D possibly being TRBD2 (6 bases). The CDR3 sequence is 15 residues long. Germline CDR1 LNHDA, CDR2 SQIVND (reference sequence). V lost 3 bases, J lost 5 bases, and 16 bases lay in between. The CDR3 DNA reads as TGTGCCAGTAGTATTGTAGCGGAGCCATTGGAGACCCAGTACTTC. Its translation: CASSIVAEPLETQYF. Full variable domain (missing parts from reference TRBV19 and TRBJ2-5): DGGITQSPKYLFRKEGQNVTLSCEQNLNHDAMYWYRQDPGQGLRLIYYSQIVNDFQKGDIAEGYSVSREKKESFPLTVTSAQKNPTAFYLCASSIVAEPLETQYFGPGTRLLVL.

In DNA form, the CDR3 reads TGTGCCAGTAGTATACAGCCTCCCTCATACAATGAGCAGTTCTTC. It encodes CASSIQPPSYNEQFF. The chain combines TRBV19 with TRBJ2-1; unclear D gene. This CDR3 comprises 15 residues. Trimming pared 2 bases from V and 4 bases from J, leaving 12 bases between. Germline CDR1 reads LNHDA; CDR2 reads SQIVND (reference sequence).

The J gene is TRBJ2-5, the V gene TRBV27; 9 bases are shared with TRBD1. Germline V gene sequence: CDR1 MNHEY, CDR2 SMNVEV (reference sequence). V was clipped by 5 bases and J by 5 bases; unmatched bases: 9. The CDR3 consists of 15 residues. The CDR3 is CASSPGQGWIETQYF. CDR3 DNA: TGTGCCAGCAGTCCGGGACAGGGATGGATTGAGACCCAGTACTTC.

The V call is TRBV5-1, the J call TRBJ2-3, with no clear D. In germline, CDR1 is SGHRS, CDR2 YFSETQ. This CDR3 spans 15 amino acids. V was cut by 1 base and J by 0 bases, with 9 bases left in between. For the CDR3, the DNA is TGCGCCAGCAGCTTGTTCGGGTTGAGCACAGATACGCAGTATTTT. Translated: CASSLFGLSTDTQYF.

The CDR3 is CASAGTGGFQPQHF. DNA for the CDR3: TGTGCCAGCGCAGGGACAGGGGGCTTTCAGCCCCAGCATTTT. V is TRBV19 and J is TRBJ1-5; 12 bases are a match to TRBD1. V trimming: 9 bases; J trimming: 6 bases; junction bases outside the gene matches: 6. This CDR3 region has 14 residues. Per germline, CDR1 LNHDA and CDR2 SQIVND (reference sequence).

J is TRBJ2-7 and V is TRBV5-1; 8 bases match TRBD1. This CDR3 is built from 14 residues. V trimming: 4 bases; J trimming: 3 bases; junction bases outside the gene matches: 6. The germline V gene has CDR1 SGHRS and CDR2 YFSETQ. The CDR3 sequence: CASSGGQAYYEQYF. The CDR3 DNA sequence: TGCGCCAGCAGCGGGGGACAGGCTTACTACGAGCAGTACTTC.

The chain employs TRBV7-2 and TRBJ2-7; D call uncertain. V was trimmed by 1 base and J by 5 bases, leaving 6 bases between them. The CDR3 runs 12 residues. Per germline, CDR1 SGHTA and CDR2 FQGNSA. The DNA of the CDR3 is TGTGCCAGCAGCTTAGGAGGTGACGAGCAGTACTTC. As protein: CASSLGGDEQYF.

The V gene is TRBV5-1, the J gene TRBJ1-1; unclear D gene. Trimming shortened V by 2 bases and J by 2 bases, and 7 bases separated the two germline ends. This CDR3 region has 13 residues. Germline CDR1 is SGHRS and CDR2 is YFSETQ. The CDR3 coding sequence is TGCGCCAGCAGCTTCGGGCCCAACACTGAAGCTTTCTTT. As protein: CASSFGPNTEAFF.

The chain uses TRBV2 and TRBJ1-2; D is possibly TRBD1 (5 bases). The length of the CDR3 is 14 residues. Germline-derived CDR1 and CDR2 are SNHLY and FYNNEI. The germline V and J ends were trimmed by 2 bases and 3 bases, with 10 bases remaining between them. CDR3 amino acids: CASSEFGGDYGYTF. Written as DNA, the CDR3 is TGTGCCAGCAGTGAATTTGGAGGGGACTATGGCTACACCTTC.

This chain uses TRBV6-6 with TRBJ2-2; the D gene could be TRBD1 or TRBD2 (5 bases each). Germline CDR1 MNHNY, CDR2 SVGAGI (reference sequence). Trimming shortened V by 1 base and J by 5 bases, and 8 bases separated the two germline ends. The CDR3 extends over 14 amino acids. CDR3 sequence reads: CASSYWGGTGELFF. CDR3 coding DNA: TGTGCCAGCAGTTACTGGGGCGGGACCGGGGAGCTGTTTTTT.

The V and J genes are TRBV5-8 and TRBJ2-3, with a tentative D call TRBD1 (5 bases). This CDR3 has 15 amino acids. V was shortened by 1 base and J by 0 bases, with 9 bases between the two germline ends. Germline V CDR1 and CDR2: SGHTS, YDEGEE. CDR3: CASSLQGTSTDTQYF. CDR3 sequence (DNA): TGTGCCAGCAGCTTGCAGGGAACTAGCACAGATACGCAGTATTTT.

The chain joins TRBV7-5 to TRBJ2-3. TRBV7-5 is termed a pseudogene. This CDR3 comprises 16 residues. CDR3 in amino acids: CVRSLTGTDTNSTQYF. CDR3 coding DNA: TGTGTCAGAAGCTTAACCGGGACCGATACAAACAGTACGCAGTATTTT.

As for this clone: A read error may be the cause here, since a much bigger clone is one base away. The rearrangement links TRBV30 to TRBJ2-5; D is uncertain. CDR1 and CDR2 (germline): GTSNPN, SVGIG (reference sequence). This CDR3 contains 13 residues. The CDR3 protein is CAWRTPGQGTQYF. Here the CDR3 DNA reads TGTGCCTGGAGGACCCCTGGTCAAGGGACCCAGTACTTC.

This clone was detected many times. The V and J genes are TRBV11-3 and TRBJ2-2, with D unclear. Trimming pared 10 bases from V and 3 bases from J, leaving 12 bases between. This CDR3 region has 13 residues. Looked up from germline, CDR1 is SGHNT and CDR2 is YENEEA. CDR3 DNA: TGTGCCAAGGTTCCGGTACACACCGGGGAGCTGTTTTTT. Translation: CAKVPVHTGELFF.